Below are 2 T cell receptor beta chains sequenced from a single sample in a study of shared clonotypes between healthy human individuals. Only in-frame clones appear in the TCRdb table, and some are missing; sequencing was by immunoSEQ multiplex PCR. The sample consists of over 850,000 clones, roughly 74% of them appearing once. Sequenced input: memory CD4+ T cells from PBMCs. Subset denoted: CD45RA-negative fraction. The source of these receptors is a man aged 18-30 years in good health. Some clones in this sample may be carry-over from other donors' samples.

The V gene is TRBV2, the J gene TRBJ1-2; 8 bases agree with TRBD1. V dropped 6 bases and J dropped 1; count of bases not matched to a gene: 7. The CDR3 contains 15 residues. Germline CDR1 SNHLY, CDR2 FYNNEI. The CDR3 here is CASRDTGGGNYGYTF. The CDR3 DNA follows: TGTGCCAGCAGGGATACAGGGGGAGGTAACTATGGCTACACCTTC.

Notes on this clone: At the DNA level, this CDR3 is encoded by other sequences in the same sample as well. This chain connects TRBV30 to TRBJ1-4, with a tentative D call TRBD1 (5 bases). This CDR3 comprises 12 residues. The germline V and J ends were trimmed by 2 bases and 7 bases, with 8 bases remaining between them. From germline, CDR1 is GTSNPN and CDR2 SVGIG (reference sequence). The CDR3 bases are TGTGCCTGGAGTCCGGGGGGTGAAAAACTGTTTTTT. Translation gives CAWSPGGEKLFF.